Presented here are 25 T cell receptor beta chains from one specimen sequenced in a study of regulatory T cells in long-lasting Graves disease. Described time point: newly diagnosed GD, antithyroid drugs for less than 3 months. RNA isolated from PBMCs was used to make the TCR library. Construction of TCR beta libraries relied on iRepertoire HTBI primers and on Arm-PCR targeting CDR3 regions. TCRdb called the multiplex PCR reads again in MiXCR, with one record for every CDR3 protein. The sample lists hundreds of thousands of distinct CDR3 sequences, roughly 15% occurring once. This sample also appeared in a second study, on T cells in Graves' hyperthyroidism and ophthalmopathy.

Here the sequenced sample was peripheral blood mononuclear cells (PBMCs), taken at new diagnosis, from a patient treated with antithyroid drugs. The receptor set was obtained from a woman aged 35-60 years with Graves disease.

This clonotype was seen many times. This rearrangement joins TRBV29-1 to TRBJ1-1, with D possibly being TRBD1 (5 bases). The CDR3 totals 12 residues. The germline CDR1 and CDR2 sequences are SQVTM and ANQGSEA. V lost 4 bases and J lost 10, with 16 bases in between. CDR3 in DNA: TGCAGCGTTGGTGTGGCCACGCAGGGAGCTTTCTTT. Its protein product is CSVGVATQGAFF.

This chain joins TRBV9 and TRBJ2-1; 7 bases match TRBD1. The germline V gene encodes CDR1 SGDLS and CDR2 YYNGEE. The CDR3 sequence is 15 residues long. The V segment lost 3 bases and the J segment 2 bases; nucleotides outside the gene matches: 5. CDR3 in amino acids: CASSAEDRPYNEQFF. CDR3 coding DNA: TGTGCCAGCAGCGCAGAGGACAGGCCCTACAATGAGCAGTTCTTC. Looking up the rest from reference TRBV9 and TRBJ2-1 gives the full variable domain: DSGVTQTPKHLITATGQRVTLRCSPRSGDLSVYWYQQSLDQGLQFLIQYYNGEERAKGNILERFSAQQFPDLHSELNLSSLELGDSALYFCASSAEDRPYNEQFFGPGTRLTVL.

The rearrangement joins TRBV10-3 to TRBJ1-2, with a tentative D call TRBD1 (6 bases). Looked up from germline, CDR1 is ENHRY and CDR2 is SYGVKD. V lost 0 bases, J lost 4 bases, and 21 bases lay in between. This CDR3 is built from 18 residues. The CDR3 protein is CAISESSAGALTIYGYTF. As DNA, the CDR3 is TGTGCCATCAGTGAGTCGTCGGCAGGGGCCCTAACTATCTATGGCTACACCTTC.

This clonotype was recorded many times. The rearrangement joins TRBV7-2 to TRBJ1-5; D call uncertain. Trimming pared 5 bases from V and 2 bases from J, leaving 16 bases between. Germline values: CDR1 SGHTA, CDR2 FQGNSA. The CDR3 is made up of 16 amino acids. Here the CDR3 reads CASSIQGSFGNQPQHF. In DNA form, the CDR3 reads TGTGCCAGCAGCATTCAAGGCAGTTTCGGCAATCAGCCCCAGCATTTT.

This clonotype was picked up a small number of times. V is TRBV20-1 and J is TRBJ1-2; 11 bases agree with TRBD1. Germline-derived CDR1 and CDR2 are DFQATT and SNEGSKA (reference sequence). This CDR3 has 16 amino acids. The trim removed 5 bases at V and 8 bases at J, leaving 16 bases unmatched. The CDR3: CSAGPLLGQGAQGYTF. The CDR3 DNA reads TGCAGTGCTGGTCCACTCCTAGGACAGGGGGCACAAGGCTACACCTTC.

The chain combines TRBV5-1 with TRBJ1-2, with 8 bases fitting TRBD1. Per the germline V gene, CDR1 is SGHRS and CDR2 is YFSETQ. The CDR3 is 15 residues long. After removal of 4 bases from V and 3 bases from J, the junction contained 8 bases not matched to a gene. CDR3 nucleotide sequence: TGCGCCAGCAGCCCGAGCAGGGGGCTAGACTATGGCTACACCTTC. Residues: CASSPSRGLDYGYTF. The full variable domain, rest sourced from reference TRBV5-1 and TRBJ1-2, is KAGVTQTPRYLIKTRGQQVTLSCSPISGHRSVSWYQQTPGQGLQFLFEYFSETQRNKGNFPGRFSGRQFSNSRSEMNVSTLELGDSALYLCASSPSRGLDYGYTFGSGTRLTVV.

This clonotype was observed at least ten times. The J gene is TRBJ1-5, the V gene TRBV6-1, with no clear D. Trimming removed 7 bases at V and 2 bases at J, with 18 bases between. The CDR3 runs 16 residues. Germline V gene data show CDR1 as MNHNS and CDR2 as SASEGT. CDR3 sequence reads: CASIPDAAKGNQPQHF. The CDR3 nucleotides are TGTGCCAGCATTCCGGACGCCGCGAAGGGCAATCAGCCCCAGCATTTT.

In the case of this clonotype: This clone may be a read error of a much larger clone one base away. The gene calls are TRBV12-3 or TRBV12-4 and TRBJ1-2; perhaps TRBD1 as D (6 bases). The CDR3 covers 14 residues. As DNA, the CDR3 is TGTGCCGGCAGTTTATTGGGGGCGGGATATGGCTACACCTTC. The encoded protein is CAGSLLGAGYGYTF.

The table lists this clonotype with many counts. V usage is TRBV10-3 and J usage is TRBJ2-1, with TRBD2 matching 12 bases. V gave up 7 bases and J gave up 4 bases; unmatched junction bases: 5. Germline CDR1 ENHRY, CDR2 SYGVKD. CDR3 size: 15 residues. The CDR3 DNA sequence: TGTGCCATCACCAGACTAGCGGGGGAGTACAATGAGCAGTTCTTC. It translates to CAITRLAGEYNEQFF.

This clonotype was seen at least ten times. The gene calls are TRBV3-1 and TRBJ1-1, with D perhaps matching TRBD1 (5 bases). V lost 3 bases, J lost 7 bases, and 15 bases lay in between. This CDR3 spans 14 amino acids. Germline V lookup: CDR1 LGHDT, CDR2 YNNKEL (reference sequence). CDR3 loop: CASSQSPLRGEAFF. Written as DNA, the CDR3 is TGTGCCAGCAGCCAGTCACCGTTAAGGGGTGAAGCTTTCTTT.

There are many counts of this clonotype. J is TRBJ1-2 and V is TRBV7-8, with 8 bases fitting TRBD1. The J segment lost 4 bases and the V segment lost 5 bases, leaving 3 bases of the junction unmatched. From germline, CDR1 is SGHVS and CDR2 FQNEAQ. The CDR3 has 13 residues. CDR3 residues: CASSRDRRYGYTF. DNA of the CDR3: TGTGCCAGCAGCCGGGACAGGCGCTATGGCTACACCTTC. The full variable domain, its missing parts supplied by reference TRBV7-8 and TRBJ1-2, is GAGVSQSPRYKVAKRGQDVALRCDPISGHVSLFWYQQALGQGPEFLTYFQNEAQLDKSGLPSDRFFAERPEGSVSTLKIQRTQQEDSAVYLCASSRDRRYGYTFGSGTRLTVV.

The J gene is TRBJ1-1, the V gene TRBV4-1; D gene unclear. Germline V CDR1 and CDR2: MGHRA, YSYEKL. The CDR3 covers 17 residues. Trimming removed 0 bases at V and 0 bases at J, with 14 bases between. DNA of the CDR3: TGCGCCAGCAGCCAAGATGGCCCCCAGGTCGTGAACACTGAAGCTTTCTTT. It yields the protein CASSQDGPQVVNTEAFF.

This clonotype was seen only a few times. The gene calls are TRBV7-8 and TRBJ2-5; 11 nucleotides align to TRBD1. The germline V gene has CDR1 SGHVS and CDR2 FQNEAQ. This CDR3 contains 15 residues. Trimming at V came to 4 bases and at J to 5 bases, leaving 6 bases not matched to a gene. The CDR3 DNA is TGTGCCAGCAGCTACCCGGGACAGGGGGATGAGACCCAGTACTTC. It encodes CASSYPGQGDETQYF. The entire variable domain, with the rest obtained from reference TRBV7-8 and TRBJ2-5, is as follows: GAGVSQSPRYKVAKRGQDVALRCDPISGHVSLFWYQQALGQGPEFLTYFQNEAQLDKSGLPSDRFFAERPEGSVSTLKIQRTQQEDSAVYLCASSYPGQGDETQYFGPGTRLLVL.

Note on this clonotype: Being one base from a much bigger clone, this may be a read error. This sequence joins TRBV13 and TRBJ2-1; D is unclear. The CDR3 runs to 17 residues. Germline V lookup: CDR1 PRHDT, CDR2 FYEKMQ (reference sequence). DNA of the CDR3: TGTGCCAACAGCTTAGCCGAGCATTTCTGGGTCAACAATGAGCAGTTCTTC. Amino acid sequence: CANSLAEHFWVNNEQFF.

This clonotype was seen ten or more times. The rearrangement joins TRBV3-1 to TRBJ1-6, with TRBD1 matching 10 bases. This CDR3 comprises 15 residues. Germline CDR1 is LGHDT and CDR2 is YNNKEL (reference sequence). V was pared by 4 bases and J by 6 bases, with 3 bases of the junction left unmatched. The CDR3 spells CASSRQGAGNSPLHF. The CDR3 DNA sequence: TGTGCCAGCAGCCGACAGGGGGCCGGTAATTCACCCCTCCACTTT.

As regards this clonotype: Given a much more abundant clone one base away, this may be a read error. The chain recombines TRBV28 with TRBJ1-1; D is uncertain. This CDR3 region has 14 residues. Trimming removed 6 bases from V and 3 bases from J, with 14 bases in between. CDR1 and CDR2 (germline): MDHEN, SYDVKM. CDR3: CASSLRAMDTEAFF. The CDR3 region has the DNA TGTGCCAGCAGCCTCCGGGCTATGGACACTGAAGCTTTCTTT.

This clonotype was seen at least ten times. The rearrangement joins TRBV27 to TRBJ2-1; 7 positions agree with TRBD2. Trimming took 0 bases from V and 8 from J; bases not matched to a gene: 10. The CDR3 is made up of 16 amino acids. CDR1 and CDR2 from the germline V gene are MNHEY and SMNVEV (reference sequence). CDR3 sequence reads: CASSLSRLAGGYEQFF. The CDR3 coding sequence is TGTGCCAGCAGTTTATCCCGACTAGCTGGTGGCTATGAGCAGTTCTTC.

The J gene is TRBJ1-5, the V gene TRBV6-1; D is uncertain. This CDR3 has 15 residues. CDR1 is MNHNS, CDR2 SASEGT, per germline. V lost 1 base to trimming and J lost 4 bases, with 11 bases between them. CDR3 in amino acids: CASSEVARLNQPQHF. The CDR3 bases are TGTGCCAGCAGTGAAGTGGCCCGGTTAAATCAGCCCCAGCATTTT.

This chain connects TRBV10-3 to TRBJ1-2, with 7 bases identical to TRBD1. The V segment lost 0 bases and the J segment 7 bases; nucleotides outside the gene matches: 2. CDR3 length: 13 amino acids. Germline lookup yields CDR1 ENHRY and CDR2 SYGVKD. The CDR3 DNA follows: TGTGCCATCAGTGAGTCGTCAGGGGGTGGCTACACCTTC. Residues: CAISESSGGGYTF.

This clonotype occurred a few times. Sequence at one end of the junction differs from germline and may be a read error. The gene calls are TRBV6-2 or TRBV6-3 and TRBJ2-1, with 8 bases fitting TRBD2. The germline V gene encodes CDR1 MNHEY and CDR2 SVGEGT. The CDR3 consists of 16 residues. The CDR3 bases are TGTGCCAACAGTTCTCGGGCGGGGGGCGGTAACTATGAGCAGTTCTTC. It translates to CANSSRAGGGNYEQFF.

The chain joins TRBV7-9 to TRBJ2-5, with TRBD1 matching 9 bases. This CDR3 comprises 14 residues. Germline CDR1 is SEHNR and CDR2 is FQNEAQ (reference sequence). After removal of 4 bases from V and 5 bases from J, the junction contained 5 bases not matched to a gene. CDR3 in DNA: TGTGCCAGCAGCTCCCGGACAGGGGTGGAGACCCAGTACTTC. Amino acid sequence: CASSSRTGVETQYF. Filled out from reference TRBV7-9 and TRBJ2-5, the complete variable domain reads DTGVSQNPRHKITKRGQNVTFRCDPISEHNRLYWYRQTLGQGPEFLTYFQNEAQLEKSRLLSDRFSAERPKGSFSTLEIQRTEQGDSAMYLCASSSRTGVETQYFGPGTRLLVL.

The chain couples TRBV5-1 to TRBJ2-2; D call uncertain. The V end was cut by 2 bases, the J end by 5 bases, with 7 bases between. The length of the CDR3 is 13 residues. Germline values: CDR1 SGHRS, CDR2 YFSETQ. The CDR3 here is CASSFGLTGELFF. In DNA, the CDR3 is TGCGCCAGCAGCTTCGGGTTAACCGGGGAGCTGTTTTTT.

This clonotype was counted many times. V is TRBV13 and J is TRBJ2-1; D gene ambiguous. The CDR3 is 14 residues long. From germline, CDR1 is PRHDT and CDR2 FYEKMQ (reference sequence). V was clipped by 0 bases and J by 4 bases, with 7 bases between them. CDR3 bases: TGTGCCAGCAGCTTAGGAGTAGGGTACAATGAGCAGTTCTTC. Residues: CASSLGVGYNEQFF. The variable domain in full, completed from reference TRBV13 and TRBJ2-1, reads AAGVIQSPRHLIKEKRETATLKCYPIPRHDTVYWYQQGPGQDPQFLISFYEKMQSDKGSIPDRFSAQQFSDYHSELNMSSLELGDSALYFCASSLGVGYNEQFFGPGTRLTVL.

Comment on this clonotype: The CDR3 end shows no conserved phenylalanine or tryptophan, and so a read error is likely. The chain couples TRBV7-9 to TRBJ1-6, with no clear D. Trimming took 8 bases from V and 14 from J, leaving 16 bases between them. The germline V gene has CDR1 SEHNR and CDR2 FQNEAQ (reference sequence). The CDR3 totals 12 residues. This chain's CDR3 is CASGARESTLHL. CDR3 nucleotides: TGTGCCAGCGGTGCAAGGGAAAGCACCCTCCACCTT.

There are many counts of this clonotype. The chain joins TRBV5-1 to TRBJ1-5; TRBD1 aligns across 7 bases. The CDR3 sequence is 14 residues long. The germline CDR1 and CDR2 sequences are SGHRS and YFSETQ. Trimming took 4 bases from V and 5 from J; bases not matched to a gene: 6. CDR3 DNA: TGCGCCAGCAGCACCGGGACAGCCGATCAGCCCCAGCATTTT. The encoded protein is CASSTGTADQPQHF.